A selection of T cell receptor beta chains follows, all from one sample in a study of PD-1 blockade in classical Hodgkin lymphoma. The protocol was immunoSEQ multiplex PCR, while the TCRdb copy is restricted to in-frame clones and leaves out a portion. Of around 26,000 clones in the sample, roughly three quarters were seen once. The material sequenced was peripheral blood mononuclear cells (PBMCs), taken at baseline. Source of these receptors: a human donor with classical Hodgkin lymphoma. The CDR3 runs from the conserved cysteine through the conserved F or W. The D gene is left open where the match is weak. Not all rows give a size; the values are once, few, many and, for expanded clones, a class.

clone size	V gene	D gene	J gene	CDR3 length	CDR3 protein	CDR3 DNA
few	TRBV16	NA	TRBJ1-5	13	CASSFEGNQPQHF	TGTGCCAGCAGCTTCGAGGGAAATCAGCCCCAGCATTTT
NA	TRBV6-6	TRBD2	TRBJ2-3	16	CASNLDGGASTDTQYF	TGTGCCAGCAACCTAGACGGGGGGGCCAGCACAGATACGCAGTATTTT
NA	TRBV27	NA	TRBJ2-2	13	CASSPRNTGELFF	TGTGCCAGCAGTCCCAGGAACACCGGGGAGCTGTTTTTT
NA	TRBV18	NA	TRBJ1-1	14	CASSPAPGGTEAFF	TGTGCCAGCTCACCGGCCCCCGGCGGGACTGAAGCTTTCTTT
few	TRBV11-2	NA	TRBJ2-3	14	CASSLDRSTDTQYF	TGTGCCAGCAGCTTAGACAGAAGCACAGATACGCAGTATTTT
medium-sized	TRBV9	TRBD1	TRBJ2-3	17	CASSLRTGRTSTDTQYF	TGTGCCAGCAGCCTCCGGACAGGTCGAACTAGCACAGATACGCAGTATTTT
NA	TRBV7-9	NA	TRBJ2-1	13	CASSQQGRNEQFF	TGTGCCAGCAGCCAACAAGGACGTAATGAGCAGTTCTTC
NA	TRBV6-5	NA	TRBJ2-7	16	CASSSRDPLATGEWYF	TGTGCCAGCAGTTCGAGAGATCCCCTCGCCACGGGGGAGTGGTACTTC
NA	TRBV5-1	NA	TRBJ1-2	15	CASSLGLQSIYGYTF	TGCGCCAGCAGCTTGGGTTTGCAGTCCATCTATGGCTACACCTTC
few	TRBV7-8	NA	TRBJ1-2	15	CASSPLPTANYGYTF	TGTGCCAGCAGCCCCCTTCCGACAGCAAACTATGGCTACACCTTC
once	TRBV11-2	TRBD1	TRBJ2-3	14	CASARDRVTDTQYF	TGTGCCAGCGCCCGGGACAGGGTAACAGATACGCAGTATTTT
NA	TRBV7-6	NA	TRBJ2-1	13	CASRSGGRDEQFF	TGTGCCAGCAGATCGGGGGGCCGGGATGAGCAGTTCTTC
NA	TRBV7-2	NA	TRBJ1-2	14	CASSPRGAIYGYTF	TGTGCCAGCAGTCCCCGGGGCGCTATCTATGGCTACACCTTC
NA	TRBV13	NA	TRBJ1-2	9	CASSPGYTF	TGTGCCAGCAGCCCTGGCTACACCTTC
once	TRBV5-6	NA	TRBJ2-7	14	CASSLDWEAREQYF	TGTGCCAGCAGCTTGGACTGGGAAGCTCGTGAGCAGTACTTC
NA	TRBV2	NA	TRBJ1-1	12	CASSDRTVRDSF	TGTGCCAGCAGTGACAGAACGGTACGCGATTCATTT
few	TRBV14	TRBD1	TRBJ2-7	15	CASSQRDRGAYEQYF	TGTGCCAGCAGCCAACGGGACAGGGGGGCCTACGAGCAGTACTTC
NA	TRBV4-2	TRBD2	TRBJ2-7	16	CASSQEERGAADEQYF	TGTGCCAGCAGCCAAGAGGAGCGGGGGGCTGCGGACGAGCAGTACTTC
NA	TRBV7-9	NA	TRBJ2-7	14	CASSLRTDPYEQYF	TGTGCCAGCAGCTTACGGACAGATCCCTACGAGCAGTACTTC
NA	TRBV7-6	TRBD2	TRBJ2-7	14	CASSLRAGSYEQYF	TGTGCCAGCAGCTTGCGAGCGGGGTCCTACGAGCAGTACTTC
once	TRBV6-1	NA	TRBJ1-1	13	CASSDVGSTEAFF	TGTGCCAGCAGTGATGTGGGCAGCACTGAAGCTTTCTTT
NA	TRBV4-2	NA	TRBJ1-6	16	CASSQDIGQRTSPLHF	TGTGCCAGCAGCCAAGATATCGGCCAGCGAACCTCACCCCTCCACTTT
few	TRBV11-1	NA	TRBJ1-1	15	CASSYNTLMNTEAFF	TGTGCCAGCAGCTATAATACATTGATGAACACTGAAGCTTTCTTT
NA	TRBV11-2	NA	TRBJ1-3	17	CASSLPDSLISGNTIYF	TGTGCCAGCAGCCTACCCGACAGTCTAATCTCTGGAAACACCATATATTTT
few	TRBV18	NA	TRBJ1-5	15	CASSPPDWGNQPQHF	TGTGCCAGCTCACCACCGGACTGGGGCAATCAGCCCCAGCATTTT
NA	TRBV21-1	NA	TRBJ2-6	15	CASSKRGSGANVLTF	TGTGCCAGCAGCAAAAGGGGTTCTGGGGCCAACGTCCTGACTTTC
NA	TRBV7-6	TRBD1	TRBJ2-1	15	CASSLRTGRFNEQFF	TGTGCCAGCAGCTTGCGGACAGGGAGGTTTAATGAGCAGTTCTTC
NA	TRBV27	NA	TRBJ2-7	13	CASSLAGGNEQYF	TGTGCCAGCAGTTTGGCAGGGGGGAACGAGCAGTACTTC
NA	TRBV7-9	NA	TRBJ1-1	14	CASSPRGENTEAFF	TGTGCCAGCAGCCCACGAGGGGAGAACACTGAAGCTTTCTTT